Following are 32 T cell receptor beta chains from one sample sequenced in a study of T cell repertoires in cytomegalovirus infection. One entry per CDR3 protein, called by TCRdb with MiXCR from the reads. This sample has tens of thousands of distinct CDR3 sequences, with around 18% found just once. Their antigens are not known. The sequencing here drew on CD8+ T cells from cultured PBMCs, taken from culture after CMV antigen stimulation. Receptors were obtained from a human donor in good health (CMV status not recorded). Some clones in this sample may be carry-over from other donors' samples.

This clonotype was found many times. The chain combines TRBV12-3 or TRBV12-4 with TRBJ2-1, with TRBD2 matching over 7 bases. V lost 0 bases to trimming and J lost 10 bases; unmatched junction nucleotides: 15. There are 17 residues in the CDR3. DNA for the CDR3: TGTGCCAGCAGTTTAGCCGACGTTTTAGGGAGGGGTTTCGAGCAGTTCTTC. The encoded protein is CASSLADVLGRGFEQFF.

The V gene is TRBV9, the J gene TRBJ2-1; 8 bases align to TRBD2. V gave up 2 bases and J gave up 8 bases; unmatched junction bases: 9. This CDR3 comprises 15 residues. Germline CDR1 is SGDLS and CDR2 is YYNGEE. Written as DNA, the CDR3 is TGTGCCAGCAGCGTGGGGACTAGGGAGGGGGATGAGCAGTTCTTC. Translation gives CASSVGTREGDEQFF. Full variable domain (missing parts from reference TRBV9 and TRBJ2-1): DSGVTQTPKHLITATGQRVTLRCSPRSGDLSVYWYQQSLDQGLQFLIQYYNGEERAKGNILERFSAQQFPDLHSELNLSSLELGDSALYFCASSVGTREGDEQFFGPGTRLTVL.

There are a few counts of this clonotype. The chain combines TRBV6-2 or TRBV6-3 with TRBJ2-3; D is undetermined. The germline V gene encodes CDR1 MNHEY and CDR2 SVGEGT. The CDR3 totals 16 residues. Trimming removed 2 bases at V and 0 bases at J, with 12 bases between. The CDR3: CASSYPLAASTDTQYF. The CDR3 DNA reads TGTGCCAGCAGTTACCCCCTGGCGGCCAGCACAGATACGCAGTATTTT.

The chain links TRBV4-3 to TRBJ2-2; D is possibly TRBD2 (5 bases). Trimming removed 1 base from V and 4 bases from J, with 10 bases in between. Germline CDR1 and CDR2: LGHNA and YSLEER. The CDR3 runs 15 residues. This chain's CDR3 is CASSQASGPTGELFF. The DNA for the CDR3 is TGCGCCAGCAGCCAAGCCAGCGGCCCCACCGGGGAGCTGTTTTTT.

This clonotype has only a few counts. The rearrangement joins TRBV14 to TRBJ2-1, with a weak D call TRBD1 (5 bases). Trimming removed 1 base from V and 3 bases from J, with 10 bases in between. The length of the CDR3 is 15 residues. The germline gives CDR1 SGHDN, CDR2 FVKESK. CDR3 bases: TGTGCCAGCAGCCAAGTCCAGGGATACTACAATGAGCAGTTCTTC. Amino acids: CASSQVQGYYNEQFF.

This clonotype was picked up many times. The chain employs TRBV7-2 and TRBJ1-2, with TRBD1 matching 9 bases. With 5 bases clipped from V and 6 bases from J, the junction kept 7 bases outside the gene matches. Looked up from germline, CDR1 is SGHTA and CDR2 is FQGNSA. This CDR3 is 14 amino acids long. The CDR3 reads CASSHLTGGNGYTF. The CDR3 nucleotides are TGTGCCAGCAGCCATCTGACAGGGGGAAATGGCTACACCTTC. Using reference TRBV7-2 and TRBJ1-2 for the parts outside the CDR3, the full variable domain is GAGVSQSPSNKVTEKGKDVELRCDPISGHTALYWYRQSLGQGLEFLIYFQGNSAPDKSGLPSDRFSAERTGGSVSTLTIQRTQQEDSAVYLCASSHLTGGNGYTFGSGTRLTVV.

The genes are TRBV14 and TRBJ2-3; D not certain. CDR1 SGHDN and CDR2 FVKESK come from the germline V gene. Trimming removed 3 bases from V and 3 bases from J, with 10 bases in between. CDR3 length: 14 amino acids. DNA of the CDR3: TGTGCCAGCAGCCAGGAGCCCGGAACAGATACGCAGTATTTT. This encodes CASSQEPGTDTQYF.

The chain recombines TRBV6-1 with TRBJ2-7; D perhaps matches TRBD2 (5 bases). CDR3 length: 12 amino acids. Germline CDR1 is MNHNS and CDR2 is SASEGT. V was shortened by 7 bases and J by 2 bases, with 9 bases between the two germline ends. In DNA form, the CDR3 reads TGTGCCAGCATTTCGGAGGCCTACGAGCAGTACTTC. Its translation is CASISEAYEQYF.

This CDR3 is CASGAGQSSYNEQFF. In nucleotides, the CDR3 is TGTGCCAGCGGGGCGGGACAGAGCTCCTACAATGAGCAGTTCTTC. This rearrangement joins TRBV2 to TRBJ2-1, with TRBD1 as a possible D gene (7 bases). The germline CDR1 and CDR2 sequences are SNHLY and FYNNEI. The CDR3 length is 15 residues. The germline V and J ends were trimmed by 8 bases and 0 bases, with 14 bases remaining between them.

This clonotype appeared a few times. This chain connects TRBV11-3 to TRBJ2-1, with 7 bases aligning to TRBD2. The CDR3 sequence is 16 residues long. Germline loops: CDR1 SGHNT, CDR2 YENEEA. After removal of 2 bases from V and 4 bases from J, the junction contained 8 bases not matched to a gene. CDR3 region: CASSLLGAGPYNEQFF. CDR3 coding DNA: TGTGCCAGCAGCTTACTGGGAGCGGGACCTTACAATGAGCAGTTCTTC.

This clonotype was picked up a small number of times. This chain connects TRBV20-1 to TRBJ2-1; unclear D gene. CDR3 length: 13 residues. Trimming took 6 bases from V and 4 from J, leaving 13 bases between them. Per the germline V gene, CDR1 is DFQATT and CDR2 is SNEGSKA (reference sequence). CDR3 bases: TGCAGTGCCTCTTCGTACAGATACAATGAGCAGTTCTTC. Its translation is CSASSYRYNEQFF.

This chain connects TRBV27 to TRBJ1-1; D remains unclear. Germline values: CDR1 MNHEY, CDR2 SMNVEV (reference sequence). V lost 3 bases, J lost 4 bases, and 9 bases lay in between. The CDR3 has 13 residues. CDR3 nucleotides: TGTGCCAGCAGTTTTCGGACGACCACTGAAGCTTTCTTT. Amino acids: CASSFRTTTEAFF.

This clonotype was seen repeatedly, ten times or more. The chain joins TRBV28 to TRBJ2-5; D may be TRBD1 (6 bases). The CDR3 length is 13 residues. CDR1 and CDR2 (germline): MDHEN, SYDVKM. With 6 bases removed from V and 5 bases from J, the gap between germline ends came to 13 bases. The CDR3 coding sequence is TGTGCCAGCAGCCTCTACAGGGACGAGACCCAGTACTTC. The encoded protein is CASSLYRDETQYF.

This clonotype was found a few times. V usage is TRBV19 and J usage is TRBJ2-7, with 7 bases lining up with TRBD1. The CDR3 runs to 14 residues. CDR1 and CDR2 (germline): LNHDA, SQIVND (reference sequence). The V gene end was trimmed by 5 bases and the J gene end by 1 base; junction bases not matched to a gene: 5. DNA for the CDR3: TGTGCCAGTAGTTTAGGGGGCAGTTCCTACGAGCAGTACTTC. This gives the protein CASSLGGSSYEQYF.

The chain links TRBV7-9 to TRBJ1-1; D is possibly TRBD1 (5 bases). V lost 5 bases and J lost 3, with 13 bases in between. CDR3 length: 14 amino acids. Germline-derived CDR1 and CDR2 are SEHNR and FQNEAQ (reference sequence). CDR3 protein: CASSLGGWDTEAFF. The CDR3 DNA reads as TGTGCCAGCAGCCTGGGGGGGTGGGACACTGAAGCTTTCTTT.

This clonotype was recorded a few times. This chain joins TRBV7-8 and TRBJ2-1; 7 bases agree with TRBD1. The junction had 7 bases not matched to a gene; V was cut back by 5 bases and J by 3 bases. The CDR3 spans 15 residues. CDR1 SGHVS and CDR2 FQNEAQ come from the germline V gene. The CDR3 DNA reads TGTGCCAGCAGCGCCCGACAGGGTCTCTACAATGAGCAGTTCTTC. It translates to CASSARQGLYNEQFF.

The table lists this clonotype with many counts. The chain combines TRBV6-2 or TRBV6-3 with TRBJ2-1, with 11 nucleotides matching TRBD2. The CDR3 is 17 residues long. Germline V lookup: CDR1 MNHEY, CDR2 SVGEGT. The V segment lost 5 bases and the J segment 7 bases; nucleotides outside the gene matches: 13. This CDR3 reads CASSLTRLAGKGNEQFF. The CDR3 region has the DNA TGTGCCAGCAGTCTAACCCGACTAGCGGGAAAGGGTAATGAGCAGTTCTTC.

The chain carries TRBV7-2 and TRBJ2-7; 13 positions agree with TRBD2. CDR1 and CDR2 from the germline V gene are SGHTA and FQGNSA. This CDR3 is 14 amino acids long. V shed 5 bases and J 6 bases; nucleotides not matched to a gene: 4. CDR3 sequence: CASSQGTSGVEQYF. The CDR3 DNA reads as TGTGCCAGCAGCCAAGGGACTAGCGGGGTCGAGCAGTACTTC.

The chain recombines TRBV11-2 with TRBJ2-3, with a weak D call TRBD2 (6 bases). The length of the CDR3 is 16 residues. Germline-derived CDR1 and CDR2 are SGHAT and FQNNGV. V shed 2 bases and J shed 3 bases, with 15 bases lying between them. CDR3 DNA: TGTGCCAGCAGCTTACGGAGGGGAGAAGTAACAGATACGCAGTATTTT. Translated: CASSLRRGEVTDTQYF.

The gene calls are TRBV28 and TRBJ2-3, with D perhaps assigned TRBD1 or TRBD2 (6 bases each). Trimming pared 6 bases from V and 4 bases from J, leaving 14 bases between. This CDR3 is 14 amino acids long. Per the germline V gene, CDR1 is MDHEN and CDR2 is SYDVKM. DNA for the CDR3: TGTGCCAGCAGAGGAGGGGGGATGCCAGATACGCAGTATTTT. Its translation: CASRGGGMPDTQYF.

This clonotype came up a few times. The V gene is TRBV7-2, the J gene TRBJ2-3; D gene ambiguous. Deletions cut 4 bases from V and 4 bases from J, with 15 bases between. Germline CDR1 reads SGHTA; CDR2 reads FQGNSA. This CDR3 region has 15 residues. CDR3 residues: CASSYGLVLPDTQYF. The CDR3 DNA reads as TGTGCCAGCAGCTACGGGCTAGTTCTCCCAGATACGCAGTATTTT.

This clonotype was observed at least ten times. CDR3 residues: CASSPGGAVEQFF. CDR3 nucleotides: TGTGCCAGCAGCCCAGGGGGCGCGGTTGAGCAGTTCTTC. The chain combines TRBV5-4 with TRBJ2-1; 8 nucleotides line up with TRBD1. Unmatched junction bases numbered 6, after V lost 4 bases and J lost 9 bases. This CDR3 has 13 amino acids. Germline V lookup: CDR1 SGHNT, CDR2 YYREEE (reference sequence).

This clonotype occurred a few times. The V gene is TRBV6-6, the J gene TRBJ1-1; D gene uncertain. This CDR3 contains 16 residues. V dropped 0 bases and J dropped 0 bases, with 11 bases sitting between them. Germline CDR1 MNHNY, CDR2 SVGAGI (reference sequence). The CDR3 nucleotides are TGTGCCAGCAGTTACTCGATGCCAGCCATGAACACTGAAGCTTTCTTT. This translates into CASSYSMPAMNTEAFF.

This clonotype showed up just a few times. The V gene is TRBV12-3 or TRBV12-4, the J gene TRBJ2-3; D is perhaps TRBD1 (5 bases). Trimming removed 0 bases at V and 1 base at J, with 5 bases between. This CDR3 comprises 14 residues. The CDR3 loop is CASSLARGTDTQYF. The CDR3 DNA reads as TGTGCCAGCAGTTTAGCCAGGGGCACAGATACGCAGTATTTT.

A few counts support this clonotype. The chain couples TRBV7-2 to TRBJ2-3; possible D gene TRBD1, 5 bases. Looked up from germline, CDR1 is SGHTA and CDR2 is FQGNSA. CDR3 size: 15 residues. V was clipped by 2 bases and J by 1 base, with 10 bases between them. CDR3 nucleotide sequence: TGTGCCAGCAGCTTATGGGGCGCCGGCACAGATACGCAGTATTTT. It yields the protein CASSLWGAGTDTQYF. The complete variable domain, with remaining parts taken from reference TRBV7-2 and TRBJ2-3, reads GAGVSQSPSNKVTEKGKDVELRCDPISGHTALYWYRQSLGQGLEFLIYFQGNSAPDKSGLPSDRFSAERTGGSVSTLTIQRTQQEDSAVYLCASSLWGAGTDTQYFGPGTRLTVL.

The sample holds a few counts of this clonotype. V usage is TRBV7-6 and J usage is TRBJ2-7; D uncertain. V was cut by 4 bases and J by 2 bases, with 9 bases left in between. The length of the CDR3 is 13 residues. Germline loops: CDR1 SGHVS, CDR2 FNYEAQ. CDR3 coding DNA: TGTGCCAGCAGCTCAGCCGGAGCCTACGAGCAGTACTTC. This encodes CASSSAGAYEQYF.

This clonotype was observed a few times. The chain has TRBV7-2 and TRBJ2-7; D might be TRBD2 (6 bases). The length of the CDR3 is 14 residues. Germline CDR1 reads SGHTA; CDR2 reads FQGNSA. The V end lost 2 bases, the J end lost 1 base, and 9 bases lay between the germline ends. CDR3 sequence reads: CASSLRDSSYEQYF. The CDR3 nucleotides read TGTGCCAGCAGCTTAAGGGACTCTTCCTACGAGCAGTACTTC.

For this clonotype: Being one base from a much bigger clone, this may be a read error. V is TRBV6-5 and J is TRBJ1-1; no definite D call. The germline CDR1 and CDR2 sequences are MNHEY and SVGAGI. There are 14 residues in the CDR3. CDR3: CARSYSDTHTEAFF. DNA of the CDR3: TGTGCCCGCAGTTACTCCGACACCCACACTGAAGCTTTCTTT.

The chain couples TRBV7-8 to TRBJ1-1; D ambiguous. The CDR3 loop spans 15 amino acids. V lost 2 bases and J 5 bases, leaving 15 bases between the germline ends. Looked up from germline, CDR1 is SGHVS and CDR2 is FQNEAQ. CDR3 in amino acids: CASSLQTVPLTEAFF. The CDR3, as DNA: TGTGCCAGCAGCTTACAAACAGTTCCCTTAACTGAAGCTTTCTTT.

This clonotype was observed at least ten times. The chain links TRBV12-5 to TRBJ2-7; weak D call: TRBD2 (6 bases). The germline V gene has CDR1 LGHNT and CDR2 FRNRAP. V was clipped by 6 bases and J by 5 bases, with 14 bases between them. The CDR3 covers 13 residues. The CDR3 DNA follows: TGTGCTAGTGGCCCCGGGACGGGAGACGAGCAGTACTTC. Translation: CASGPGTGDEQYF.

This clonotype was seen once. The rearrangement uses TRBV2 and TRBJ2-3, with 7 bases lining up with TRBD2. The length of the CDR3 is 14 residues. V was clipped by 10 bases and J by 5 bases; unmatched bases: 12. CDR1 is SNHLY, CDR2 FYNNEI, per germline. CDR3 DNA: TGTGCCACCCTCCTGGAAGGCGGGAGAGATACGCAGTATTTT. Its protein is CATLLEGGRDTQYF.

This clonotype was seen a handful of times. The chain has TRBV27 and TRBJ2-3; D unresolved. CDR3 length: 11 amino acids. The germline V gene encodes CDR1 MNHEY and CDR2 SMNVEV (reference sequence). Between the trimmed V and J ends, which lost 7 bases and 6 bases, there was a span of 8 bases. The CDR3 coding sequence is TGTGCCAGCATCCCTGGGGATACGCAGTATTTT. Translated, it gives CASIPGDTQYF.